These T cell receptor beta chains were read from a single sample in a study of blood T cell repertoires in COVID-19. Generated by immunoSEQ multiplex PCR, the TCRdb table keeps only in-frame clones and is missing some. The repertoire includes about 130,000 clones, around 83% of them detected once, and roughly 17% sits in the top ten. The sequenced sample consisted of peripheral blood. These receptors all stem from a woman aged 45 to 65 with acute or convalescent COVID-19. The CDR3 runs from the conserved cysteine through the conserved F or W. The order of the fields is J gene, CDR3 length, D gene, clone size, V gene, CDR3 DNA, CDR3 protein. A D gene is named only where the DNA matches it firmly. Expanded clones are given a class, and other clones once, few, many or no size at all.

>TRBJ1-6|18|TRBD1|.|TRBV27
TGTGCCAGCAGTTCGGGGACAGGGAGAAGTTTCGATAATTCACCCCTCCACTTT
CASSSGTGRSFDNSPLHF
>TRBJ2-3|14|.|.|TRBV5-1
TGCGCCAGCAGCCTACTACAGGGTTCAGATACGCAGTATTTT
CASSLLQGSDTQYF
>TRBJ1-3|15|.|.|TRBV15
TGTGCCACCAGCAGTGGGGGGTATACAGGAAACACCATATATTTT
CATSSGGYTGNTIYF
>TRBJ1-5|15|TRBD1|.|TRBV28
TGTGCCAGCAGGACCGAACAGGGGGGCAATCAGCCCCAGCATTTT
CASRTEQGGNQPQHF
>TRBJ1-6|18|TRBD1|.|TRBV7-2
TGTGCCAGCAGCTTAAACGGACAGGGTCCGGTCTATAATTCACCCCTCCACTTT
CASSLNGQGPVYNSPLHF
>TRBJ1-1|12|.|.|TRBV2
TGTGCCAGCAGTGAAGCGGGCCTTGGGGCTTTCTTT
CASSEAGLGAFF
>TRBJ2-5|15|TRBD1|.|TRBV15
TGTGCCACCAGCAGAGGGGGACAGGGGGCAGAGACCCAGTACTTC
CATSRGGQGAETQYF
>TRBJ2-7|14|TRBD2|.|TRBV27
TGTGCCAGCAGTTCTGCGGGGGGGCCCTACGAGCAGTACTTC
CASSSAGGPYEQYF
>TRBJ1-1|14|.|once|TRBV4-1
TGCGCCAGCAGCCAAGGCGGGGGGAACACTGAAGCTTTCTTT
CASSQGGGNTEAFF
>TRBJ1-2|15|.|.|TRBV7-2
TGTGCCAGCAGCTTAGAAAACAGGGCGGACTATGGCTACACCTTC
CASSLENRADYGYTF
>TRBJ1-2|14|.|few|TRBV5-1
TGCGCCAGCAGCGACGATACAGGGTCTGGTGGCTACACCTTC
CASSDDTGSGGYTF
>TRBJ2-7|17|.|.|TRBV12-2
TGTGCAAGTCGCTTAGCCTTCGGGTGGCGGGGAGCCTACGAGCAGTACTTC
CASRLAFGWRGAYEQYF
>TRBJ2-3|15|.|.|TRBV6-1
TGTGCCAGCAGTGAGGGAACGGGGAAAACAGATACGCAGTATTTT
CASSEGTGKTDTQYF
>TRBJ2-2|16|.|.|TRBV4-1
TGCGCCAGCAGCCAAGATGGAGGGAGGAACACCGGGGAGCTGTTTTTT
CASSQDGGRNTGELFF
>TRBJ1-4|15|TRBD1|.|TRBV11-2
TGTGCCAGCAGCCCCATGACAGGGCGGGATGAAAAACTGTTTTTT
CASSPMTGRDEKLFF
>TRBJ1-5|16|TRBD1|.|TRBV5-1
TGCGCCAGCAGCGTATCACCGGACAGGGGCAATCAGCCCCAGCATTTT
CASSVSPDRGNQPQHF
>TRBJ2-5|16|TRBD1|.|TRBV5-1
TGCGCCAGCAGCTTGGCCCCGGGACAGGAGGGCGAGACCCAGTACTTC
CASSLAPGQEGETQYF
>TRBJ2-7|16|.|.|TRBV16
TGTGCCAGCAGCCAAAGTCGGGGGATCGTAGGACACGAGCAGTACTTC
CASSQSRGIVGHEQYF
>TRBJ2-2|14|TRBD2|.|TRBV6-5
TGTGCCGCGAGGGGAGGGGCTGAAACCGGGGAGCTGTTTTTT
CAARGGAETGELFF
>TRBJ1-6|15|TRBD1|.|TRBV5-1
TGCGCCAGCAGCCCTGGGACAGAGTATAATTCACCCCTCCACTTT
CASSPGTEYNSPLHF
>TRBJ1-1|14|.|.|TRBV5-1
TGCGCCAGCACCCTGGACGGCGGGAGCACTGAAGCTTTCTTT
CASTLDGGSTEAFF
>TRBJ2-2|16|TRBD1|.|TRBV2
TGTGCCAGCAGTTATAGACAGGGCCTGAACACCGGGGAGCTGTTTTTT
CASSYRQGLNTGELFF
>TRBJ2-1|15|TRBD1|.|TRBV6-6
TGTGCCAGCAACAACCCGGGACAGGCTCTCGATGAGCAGTTCTTC
CASNNPGQALDEQFF
>TRBJ1-5|15|.|.|TRBV18
TGTGCCAGCTCACCACCGGGGGGGGGAAATCAGCCCCAGCATTTT
CASSPPGGGNQPQHF
>TRBJ2-7|13|.|few|TRBV6-5
TGTGCCAGCAGTTCCACGGACAACTACGAGCAGTACTTC
CASSSTDNYEQYF
>TRBJ2-7|13|.|.|TRBV27
TGTGCCAGCAGCTTATCTAGCGCCTACGAGCAGTACTTC
CASSLSSAYEQYF
>TRBJ1-4|16|TRBD1|.|TRBV5-1
TGCGCCAGCAGCCCGGACCAACAGGGGACTAATGAAAAACTGTTTTTT
CASSPDQQGTNEKLFF
>TRBJ1-3|16|.|.|TRBV4-1
TGCGCCAGCAGCCAAGATGGCTCCTTGAGGGGAAACACCATATATTTT
CASSQDGSLRGNTIYF
>TRBJ2-7|14|TRBD1|.|TRBV25-1
TGTGCCAGCAGGAACAGGGGGTCAACCGACGAGCAGTACTTC
CASRNRGSTDEQYF
>TRBJ2-1|13|TRBD2|.|TRBV10-3
TGTGCCACAGGACTAGCGAGCCACAATGAGCAGTTCTTC
CATGLASHNEQFF
>TRBJ2-1|11|.|.|TRBV5-1
TGCGCCAGCAGCTTGGAGGGAGAGAGGTTCTTC
CASSLEGERFF
>TRBJ2-1|14|.|.|TRBV9
TGTGCCAGCAGCGTAGCATCAGGGGTCGATGAGCAGTTCTTC
CASSVASGVDEQFF
>TRBJ2-7|14|.|.|TRBV2
TGTGCCAGCAGGAATAAGGAGAGGTCTCCCTTGCAGTACTTC
CASRNKERSPLQYF
>TRBJ2-1|12|TRBD2|.|TRBV9
TGTGCCGGCGGGGGGGCCGACAATGAGCAGTTCTTC
CAGGGADNEQFF
>TRBJ1-2|15|TRBD1|.|TRBV19
TGTGCCAGTAGTGTATTGACAGGGGGCGCCTATGGCTACACCTTC
CASSVLTGGAYGYTF
>TRBJ2-1|12|.|.|TRBV5-4
TGTGCCAGCAGCATTGACGGGAATGAGCAGTTCTTC
CASSIDGNEQFF
>TRBJ2-3|13|.|.|TRBV10-3
TGTGCCATCAGTGAGTCCAGAACAGATACGCAGTATTTT
CAISESRTDTQYF
>TRBJ1-6|13|.|.|TRBV25-1
TGTGCCAGCAGTCCCCCCCAGAATTCACCCCTCCACTTT
CASSPPQNSPLHF
>TRBJ1-1|13|.|.|TRBV19
TGTGCCAGTAGGGTGACAGTGAACACTGAAGCTTTCTTT
CASRVTVNTEAFF
>TRBJ2-4|11|TRBD1|.|TRBV20-1
TGCAGTGTCCCGACAGGGAACATTCAGTACTTC
CSVPTGNIQYF
>TRBJ1-6|18|.|few|TRBV9
TGTGCCAGCAGCGTAGCCCCCGGTGGGAGAGCCCTTAATTCACCCCTCCACTTT
CASSVAPGGRALNSPLHF
>TRBJ1-2|15|.|.|TRBV27
TGTGCCAGCAGTTTACTTACAGGTCCGTTGCAGGGCTACACCTTC
CASSLLTGPLQGYTF
>TRBJ2-1|15|.|.|TRBV4-1
TGCGCCAGCAGCCAAGAAGTTACAGGCCTTGGTGAGCAGTTCTTC
CASSQEVTGLGEQFF
>TRBJ2-1|16|.|.|TRBV19
TGTGCCAGTAGTCCCAACCCACAGGGAATCTACAATGAGCAGTTCTTC
CASSPNPQGIYNEQFF
>TRBJ1-6|14|TRBD1|.|TRBV3-1/TRBV3-2
TGTGCCAGCAGCCGGGGGACAGATAATTCACCCCTCCACTTT
CASSRGTDNSPLHF
>TRBJ2-2|15|TRBD2|.|TRBV3-1/TRBV3-2
TGTGCCAGCAGTCTCCAAGCGGGGACTACCGGGGAGCTGTTTTTT
CASSLQAGTTGELFF
>TRBJ2-5|13|.|.|TRBV6-5
TGTGCCAGCGGCAGGGGGGAGGTGGAGACCCAGTACTTC
CASGRGEVETQYF
>TRBJ1-1|16|.|.|TRBV14
TGTGCCAGCAGCCTAAGGTCGGGAAGTGGGAACACTGAAGCTTTCTTT
CASSLRSGSGNTEAFF
>TRBJ1-4|14|TRBD1|.|TRBV23-1
TGCGCCAGCAGTCGACAGGGGCCTAATGAAAAACTGTTTTTT
CASSRQGPNEKLFF
>TRBJ1-5|13|.|.|TRBV30
TGTGCCTGGAGTCGAGATTCAATTCAGCCCCAGCATTTT
CAWSRDSIQPQHF
>TRBJ2-7|12|TRBD1|few|TRBV6-5
TGTGCCAGCAGCCGGGACAGATACGAGCAGTACTTC
CASSRDRYEQYF
>TRBJ1-2|13|.|.|TRBV12-3/TRBV12-4
TGTGCCAGCCTCACCGGAGGGAACTATGGCTACACCTTC
CASLTGGNYGYTF
>TRBJ2-1|14|.|.|TRBV7-7
TGTGCCAGCAGCCAACAGGACGGTAACAATGAGCAGTTCTTC
CASSQQDGNNEQFF